This TCR beta chain was sequenced for a study of blood T cells in healthy people across ages. Study-wide points: With age, beta diversity per million T cells declined roughly linearly, significantly by over 35. Higher naive T cell percentage went strongly together with higher TCR beta diversity.

There are 16 residues in the CDR3. J gave up 7 bases and V 2 bases, and 8 bases lay outside the gene matches. Per germline, CDR1 DFQATT and CDR2 SNEGSKA (reference sequence). As concerns this clonotype: Its antigen is not known.

Primers used in a second PCR of roughly 7 to 11 cycles were a sample-barcoded 5' primer and a J-beta primer mix. MiXCR, run by TCRdb on the 5' RACE reads, gives a single entry per CDR3 protein. The table shows 550,000 to 750,000 distinct CDR3 sequences, with about 21% occurring only once. The receptor was derived from a man between 65 and 85 years old in good health. Sequenced material: blood. The chain uses TRBV20-1 and TRBJ2-2; 12 nucleotides align to TRBD2. The CDR3: CSARYLAGGPNGELFF. CDR3 in DNA: TGCAGTGCTAGATACCTAGCGGGGGGGCCGAACGGGGAGCTGTTTTTT.